Presented here are 11 T cell receptor beta chains from one specimen sequenced in a study of T cell clonotyping in hematopoietic cell transplantation. TCRdb's table, derived via immunoSEQ multiplex PCR, lists solely in-frame clones and lacks some. Among around 1,000 clones, about 78% were seen once, and the ten largest hold around 15%. Sample: PBMCs, taken 30 days after allogeneic stem cell transplant. The receptors were sampled from a female patient aged 50-59 years who had an allogeneic stem cell transplant, so the T cells may come from the graft donor. Some clones in this sample may be carry-over from other donors' samples.

This sequence joins TRBV9 and TRBJ1-2, with D possibly TRBD1 on 5 matching bases. CDR3 length: 14 amino acids. V lost 0 bases to trimming and J lost 3 bases, with 9 bases between them. Per germline, CDR1 SGDLS and CDR2 YYNGEE. CDR3 bases: TGTGCCAGCAGCGTAGGTGGGGGTGACTATGGCTACACCTTC. Protein sequence: CASSVGGGDYGYTF.

The chain carries TRBV30 and TRBJ1-2, with a weak D call TRBD1 (5 bases). V lost 0 bases, J lost 6 bases, and 14 bases lay in between. This CDR3 region has 14 residues. The germline gives CDR1 GTSNPN, CDR2 SVGIG (reference sequence). The CDR3 is CAWSVQTVMDGYTF. The CDR3 nucleotides read TGTGCCTGGAGTGTTCAGACAGTAATGGATGGCTACACCTTC.

The chain has TRBV27 and TRBJ1-6, with 7 bases lining up with TRBD1. With V trimmed by 6 bases and J by 10 bases, 9 bases remained unmatched. The germline V gene encodes CDR1 MNHEY and CDR2 SMNVEV (reference sequence). This CDR3 comprises 14 residues. CDR3 residues: CASSRGGGSSPLHF. The CDR3 bases are TGTGCCAGCAGCCGTGGAGGGGGCAGCTCACCCCTCCACTTT.

The rearrangement links TRBV30 to TRBJ2-7; D gene unclear. V was clipped by 1 base and J by 7 bases, with 11 bases between them. The germline V gene has CDR1 GTSNPN and CDR2 SVGIG (reference sequence). This CDR3 region has 12 residues. The CDR3 here is CAWSAKTQEQYF. The CDR3 nucleotides read TGTGCCTGGAGTGCTAAGACTCAGGAGCAGTACTTC. The variable domain in full, with the rest retrieved from reference TRBV30 and TRBJ2-7, is SQTIHQWPATLVQPVGSPLSLECTVEGTSNPNLYWYRQAAGRGLQLLFYSVGIGQISSEVPQNLSASRPQDRQFILSSKKLLLSDSGFYLCAWSAKTQEQYFGPGTRLTVT.

This clone has just a few counts. The chain combines TRBV2 with TRBJ1-1; maybe TRBD1 (5 bases). Germline V gene lookup returns CDR1 SNHLY and CDR2 FYNNEI. Trimming stripped 5 bases from V and 2 bases from J, with 9 bases between. The CDR3 is made up of 13 amino acids. CDR3 region: CASSSDTNTEAFF. The CDR3 coding sequence is TGTGCCAGCAGTTCGGACACAAACACTGAAGCTTTCTTT.

The chain couples TRBV25-1 to TRBJ2-7, with D possibly matching TRBD1 (5 bases). The CDR3 sequence is 14 residues long. Trimming shortened V by 1 base and J by 6 bases, and 13 bases separated the two germline ends. Germline V CDR1 and CDR2: MGHDK, SYGVNS. The CDR3 spells CASSESTQVGEQYF. DNA for the CDR3: TGTGCCAGCAGTGAATCGACACAGGTCGGCGAGCAGTACTTC.

The chain employs TRBV5-5 and TRBJ2-7; a possible D gene is TRBD2 (5 bases). CDR1 SGHKS and CDR2 YYEKEE come from the germline V gene (reference sequence). The length of the CDR3 is 13 residues. V was trimmed by 1 base and J by 2 bases, leaving 7 bases between them. In DNA, the CDR3 is TGTGCCAGCAGCTTGACCGGGACCTACGAGCAGTACTTC. Translation gives CASSLTGTYEQYF.

The CDR3 DNA follows: TGCGCCAGCAGCTTGCAACTTGGAGATACGCAGTATTTT. Its protein is CASSLQLGDTQYF. The rearrangement uses TRBV5-1 and TRBJ2-3, with D uncertain. The CDR3 extends over 13 amino acids. The germline V and J ends were trimmed by 1 base and 5 bases, with 8 bases remaining between them. Germline CDR1 reads SGHRS; CDR2 reads YFSETQ. The whole variable domain, remainder taken from reference TRBV5-1 and TRBJ2-3, is KAGVTQTPRYLIKTRGQQVTLSCSPISGHRSVSWYQQTPGQGLQFLFEYFSETQRNKGNFPGRFSGRQFSNSRSEMNVSTLELGDSALYLCASSLQLGDTQYFGPGTRLTVL.

The rearrangement links TRBV30 to TRBJ2-6; D is possibly TRBD1 or TRBD2 (5 bases each). Trimming cost V 2 bases and J 4 bases, with 9 bases left between them. The CDR3 runs to 14 residues. The V gene's germline CDR1 is GTSNPN and CDR2 SVGIG (reference sequence). The CDR3 bases are TGTGCCTGGAGTTTCGGGGCGGGGGCCAACGTCCTGACTTTC. Translation: CAWSFGAGANVLTF.

The chain joins TRBV5-4 to TRBJ1-6; tentatively, D is TRBD1 (5 bases). CDR3 length: 16 amino acids. CDR1 SGHNT and CDR2 YYREEE come from the germline V gene (reference sequence). The germline V and J ends were trimmed by 4 bases and 11 bases, with 22 bases remaining between them. This chain's CDR3 is CASSLTGTSFSPPLHF. In DNA, the CDR3 is TGTGCCAGCAGCCTAACCGGGACCTCCTTTTCGCCACCCCTCCACTTT.

J is TRBJ1-2 and V is TRBV7-9, with 7 bases that match TRBD1. The CDR3 extends over 14 amino acids. The junction had 4 bases not matched to a gene; V was cut back by 1 base and J by 5 bases. From germline, CDR1 is SEHNR and CDR2 FQNEAQ (reference sequence). In DNA, the CDR3 is TGTGCCAGCAGCTTAGGAGGGACAGAGTATGGCTACACCTTC. Encoded protein: CASSLGGTEYGYTF.